Listed below are T cell receptor beta chains from one sample, sequenced in a study of graft-versus-host responses after intestinal transplantation. Antigens of these TCRs are unknown. TCRdb's table, derived via immunoSEQ multiplex PCR, lists solely in-frame clones and lacks some. This sample has just over 95,000 clones, with approximately 90% found just once. Sequencing was performed on unstimulated CD4+ T cells sorted from spleen or lymph node cells, taken before intestinal transplant. These receptors were obtained from a human donor who received an intestinal transplant. Each CDR3 is given with its conserved first and last residue. D genes are given only for firm matches. For some rows the clone size is stated as once, few or many, or as a class when expanded; others skip it.

d_call: -; clone_size: once; v_call: TRBV7-7; j_call: TRBJ2-5; cdr3_nt: TGTGCCAGCAGCCCCGGACGGGGCCAAGAGACCCAGTACTTC; cdr3_aa: CASSPGRGQETQYF
d_call: TRBD1; clone_size: -; v_call: TRBV18; j_call: TRBJ1-1; cdr3_nt: TGTGCCAGCTCACCACAAACAGGGGGCTTGTCGAACACTGAAGCTTTCTTT; cdr3_aa: CASSPQTGGLSNTEAFF
d_call: TRBD2; clone_size: -; v_call: TRBV6-5; j_call: TRBJ2-1; cdr3_nt: TGTGCCAGCAGTGTCCCGGGACTAGCGGGAGTTGAGCAGTTCTTC; cdr3_aa: CASSVPGLAGVEQFF
d_call: -; clone_size: -; v_call: TRBV2; j_call: TRBJ1-1; cdr3_nt: TGTGCCAGCAGTTTGGACAGGAACACTGAAGCTTTCTTT; cdr3_aa: CASSLDRNTEAFF
d_call: TRBD1; clone_size: -; v_call: TRBV27; j_call: TRBJ1-4; cdr3_nt: TGTGCCAGCAGTTTATACAGGGGAGGTGAAAAACTGTTTTTT; cdr3_aa: CASSLYRGGEKLFF
d_call: TRBD2; clone_size: -; v_call: TRBV4-1; j_call: TRBJ2-1; cdr3_nt: TGCGCCAGCAGCCAATCGGGGGGGGTCTACAATGAGCAGTTCTTC; cdr3_aa: CASSQSGGVYNEQFF
d_call: -; clone_size: -; v_call: TRBV6-4; j_call: TRBJ1-1; cdr3_nt: TGTGCCAGCAAGAGGGAGGAGGACACTGAAGCTTTCTTT; cdr3_aa: CASKREEDTEAFF
d_call: TRBD2; clone_size: -; v_call: TRBV2; j_call: TRBJ2-7; cdr3_nt: TGTGCCAGCAGTGAAGCTGAGACTAGCGGGAGGGCCAGATACGAGCAGTACTTC; cdr3_aa: CASSEAETSGRARYEQYF
d_call: -; clone_size: -; v_call: TRBV2; j_call: TRBJ1-6; cdr3_nt: TGTGCCAGCAGTTACCGTGGAGGAGATAATTCACCCCTCCACTTT; cdr3_aa: CASSYRGGDNSPLHF
d_call: TRBD1; clone_size: -; v_call: TRBV7-8; j_call: TRBJ1-5; cdr3_nt: TGTGCCAGCAGTTTGGGGACAGGGGTGGGTTATAGCAATCAGCCCCAGCATTTT; cdr3_aa: CASSLGTGVGYSNQPQHF
d_call: -; clone_size: -; v_call: TRBV18; j_call: TRBJ1-1; cdr3_nt: TGTGCCAGCTCATCTTATAAGAACACTGAAGCTTTCTTT; cdr3_aa: CASSSYKNTEAFF
d_call: -; clone_size: -; v_call: TRBV30; j_call: TRBJ1-2; cdr3_nt: TGTGCCTGGAGTGTACGCGGATCCTATGGCTACACCTTC; cdr3_aa: CAWSVRGSYGYTF
d_call: -; clone_size: once; v_call: TRBV25-1; j_call: TRBJ2-5; cdr3_nt: TGTGCCAGCAGTGAACCAGGGACTCGACAAGAGACCCAGTACTTC; cdr3_aa: CASSEPGTRQETQYF
d_call: TRBD2; clone_size: few; v_call: TRBV7-2; j_call: TRBJ2-7; cdr3_nt: TGTGCCAGCAGGACTAGCGGGACGTACGAGCAGTACTTC; cdr3_aa: CASRTSGTYEQYF
d_call: -; clone_size: -; v_call: TRBV7-7; j_call: TRBJ2-5; cdr3_nt: TGTGCGACCAAAACCCGGCGGGGCCAAGAGACCCAGTACTTC; cdr3_aa: CATKTRRGQETQYF
d_call: -; clone_size: -; v_call: TRBV7-2; j_call: TRBJ1-1; cdr3_nt: TGTGCCAGCAGATCGAGAGGACAGTACACTGAAGCTTTCTTT; cdr3_aa: CASRSRGQYTEAFF
d_call: -; clone_size: -; v_call: TRBV27; j_call: TRBJ2-4; cdr3_nt: TGTGCCAGCAGTTTAAAGGCAGGGTGGGTAGCCAAAAACATTCAGTACTTC; cdr3_aa: CASSLKAGWVAKNIQYF
d_call: TRBD2; clone_size: -; v_call: TRBV5-4; j_call: TRBJ2-5; cdr3_nt: TGTGCCAGCAGCTTTGGCCGGGCGGGGGGAGAGACCCAGTACTTC; cdr3_aa: CASSFGRAGGETQYF